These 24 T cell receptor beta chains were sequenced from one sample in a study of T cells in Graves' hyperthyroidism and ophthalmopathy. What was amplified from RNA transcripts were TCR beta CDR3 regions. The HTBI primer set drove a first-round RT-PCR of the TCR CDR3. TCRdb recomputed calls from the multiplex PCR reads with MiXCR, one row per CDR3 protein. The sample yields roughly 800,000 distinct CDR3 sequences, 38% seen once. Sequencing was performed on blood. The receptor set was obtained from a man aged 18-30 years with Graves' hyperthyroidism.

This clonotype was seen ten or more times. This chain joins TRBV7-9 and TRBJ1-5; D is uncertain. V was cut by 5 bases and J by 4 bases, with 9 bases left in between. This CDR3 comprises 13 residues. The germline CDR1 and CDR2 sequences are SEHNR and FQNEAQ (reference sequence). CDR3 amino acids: CASSTEGNQPQHF. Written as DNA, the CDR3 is TGTGCCAGCAGCACGGAAGGTAATCAGCCCCAGCATTTT. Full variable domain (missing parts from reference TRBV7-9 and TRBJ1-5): DTGVSQNPRHKITKRGQNVTFRCDPISEHNRLYWYRQTLGQGPEFLTYFQNEAQLEKSRLLSDRFSAERPKGSFSTLEIQRTEQGDSAMYLCASSTEGNQPQHFGDGTRLSIL.

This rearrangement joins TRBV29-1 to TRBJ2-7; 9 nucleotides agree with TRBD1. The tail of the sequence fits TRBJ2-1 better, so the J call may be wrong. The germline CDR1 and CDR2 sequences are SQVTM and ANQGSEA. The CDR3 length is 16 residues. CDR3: CSVGLGPGQGNNEQFF. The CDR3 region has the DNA TGCAGCGTTGGATTGGGACCGGGACAGGGAAACAATGAGCAGTTCTTC.

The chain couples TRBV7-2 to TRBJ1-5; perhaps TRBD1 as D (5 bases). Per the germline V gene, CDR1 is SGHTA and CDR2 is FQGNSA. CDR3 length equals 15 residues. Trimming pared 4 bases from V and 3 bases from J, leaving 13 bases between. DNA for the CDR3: TGTGCCAGCAGCTGGGGGACGGCACTCAATCAGCCCCAGCATTTT. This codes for CASSWGTALNQPQHF.

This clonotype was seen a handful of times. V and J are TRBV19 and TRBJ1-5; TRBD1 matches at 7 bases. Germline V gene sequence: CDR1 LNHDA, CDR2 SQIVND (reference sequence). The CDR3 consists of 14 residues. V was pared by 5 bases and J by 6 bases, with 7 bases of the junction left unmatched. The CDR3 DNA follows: TGTGCCAGTAGTGTACAGGGGAGAGGTCAGCCCCAGCATTTT. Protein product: CASSVQGRGQPQHF.

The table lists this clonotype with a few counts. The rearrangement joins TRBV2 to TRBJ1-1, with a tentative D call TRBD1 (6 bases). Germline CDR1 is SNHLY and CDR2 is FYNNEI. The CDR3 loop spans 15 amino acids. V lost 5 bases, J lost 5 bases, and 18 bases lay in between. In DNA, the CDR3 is TGTGCCAGCAGTCGGAGACAGGCGCGTAGTACTGAAGCTTTCTTT. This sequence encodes CASSRRQARSTEAFF.

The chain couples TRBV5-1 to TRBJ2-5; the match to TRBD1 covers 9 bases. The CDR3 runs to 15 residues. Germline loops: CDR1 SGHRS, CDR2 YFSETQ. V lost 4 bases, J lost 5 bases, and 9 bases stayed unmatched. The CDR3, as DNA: TGCGCCAGCAGCCCTGGGACAGGGAAGGCGGAGACCCAGTACTTC. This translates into CASSPGTGKAETQYF.

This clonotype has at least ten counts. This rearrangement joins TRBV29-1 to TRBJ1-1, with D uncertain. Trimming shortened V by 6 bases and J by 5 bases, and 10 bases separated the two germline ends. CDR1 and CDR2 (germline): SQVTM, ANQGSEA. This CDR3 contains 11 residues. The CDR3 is CSVATGTEAFF. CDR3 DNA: TGCAGCGTAGCTACGGGGACTGAAGCTTTCTTT.

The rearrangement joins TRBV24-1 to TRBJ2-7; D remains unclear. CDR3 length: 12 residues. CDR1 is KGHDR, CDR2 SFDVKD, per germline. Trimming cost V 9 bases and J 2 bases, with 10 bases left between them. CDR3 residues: CATANGPYEQYF. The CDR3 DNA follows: TGTGCCACCGCGAACGGGCCCTACGAGCAGTACTTC.

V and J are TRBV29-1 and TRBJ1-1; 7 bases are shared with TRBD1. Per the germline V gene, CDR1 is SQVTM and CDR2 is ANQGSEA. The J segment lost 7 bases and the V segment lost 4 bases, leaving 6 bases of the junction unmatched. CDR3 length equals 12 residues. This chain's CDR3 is CSVGQGEGEAFF. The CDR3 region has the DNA TGCAGCGTTGGGCAGGGGGAGGGTGAAGCTTTCTTT. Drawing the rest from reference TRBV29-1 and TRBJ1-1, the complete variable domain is SAVISQKPSRDICQRGTSLTIQCQVDSQVTMMFWYRQQPGQSLTLIATANQGSEATYESGFVIDKFPISRPNLTFSTLTVSNMSPEDSSIYLCSVGQGEGEAFFGQGTRLTVV.

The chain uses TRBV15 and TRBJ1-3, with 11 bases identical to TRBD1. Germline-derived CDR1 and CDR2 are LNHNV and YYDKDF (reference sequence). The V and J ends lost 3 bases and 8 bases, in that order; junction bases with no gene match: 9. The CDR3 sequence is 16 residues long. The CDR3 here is CATSSFGQGAYHTIYF. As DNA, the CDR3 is TGTGCCACCAGCAGCTTCGGACAGGGGGCTTATCACACCATATATTTT. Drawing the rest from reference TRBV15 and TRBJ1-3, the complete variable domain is DAMVIQNPRYQVTQFGKPVTLSCSQTLNHNVMYWYQQKSSQAPKLLFHYYDKDFNNEADTPDNFQSRRPNTSFCFLDIRSPGLGDTAMYLCATSSFGQGAYHTIYFGEGSWLTVV.

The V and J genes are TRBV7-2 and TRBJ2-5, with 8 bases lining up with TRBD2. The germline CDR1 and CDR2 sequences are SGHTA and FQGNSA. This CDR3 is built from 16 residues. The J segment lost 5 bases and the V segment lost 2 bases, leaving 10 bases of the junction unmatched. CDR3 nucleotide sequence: TGTGCCAGCAGCTTAACATCGGGAGGGCCCGCGGAGACCCAGTACTTC. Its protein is CASSLTSGGPAETQYF.

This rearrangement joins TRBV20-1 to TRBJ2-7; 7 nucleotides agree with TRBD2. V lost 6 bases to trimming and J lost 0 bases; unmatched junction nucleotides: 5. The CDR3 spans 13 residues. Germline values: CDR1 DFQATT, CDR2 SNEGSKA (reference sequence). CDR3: CSALSGISYEQYF. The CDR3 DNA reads TGCAGTGCCCTAAGCGGGATCTCCTACGAGCAGTACTTC.

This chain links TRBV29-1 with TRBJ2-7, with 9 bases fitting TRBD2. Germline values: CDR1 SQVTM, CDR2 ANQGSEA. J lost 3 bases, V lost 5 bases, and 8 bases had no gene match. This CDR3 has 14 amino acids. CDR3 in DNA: TGCAGCGTTTTCTCTAGCGGGGCCTTCTACGAGCAGTACTTC. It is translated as CSVFSSGAFYEQYF.

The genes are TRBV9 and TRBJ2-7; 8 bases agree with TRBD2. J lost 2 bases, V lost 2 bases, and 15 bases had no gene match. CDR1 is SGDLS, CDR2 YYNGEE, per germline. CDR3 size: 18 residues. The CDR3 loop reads CASSVQAASTSAAYEQYF. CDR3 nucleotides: TGTGCCAGCAGCGTCCAGGCAGCATCGACTAGCGCAGCCTACGAGCAGTACTTC.

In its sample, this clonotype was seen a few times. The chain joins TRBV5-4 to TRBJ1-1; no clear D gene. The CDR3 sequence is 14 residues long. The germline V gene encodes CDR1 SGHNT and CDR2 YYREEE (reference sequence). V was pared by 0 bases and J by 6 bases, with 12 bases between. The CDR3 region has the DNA TGTGCCAGCAGCTTGGTAACAGAACACTCTGAAGCTTTCTTT. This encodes CASSLVTEHSEAFF.

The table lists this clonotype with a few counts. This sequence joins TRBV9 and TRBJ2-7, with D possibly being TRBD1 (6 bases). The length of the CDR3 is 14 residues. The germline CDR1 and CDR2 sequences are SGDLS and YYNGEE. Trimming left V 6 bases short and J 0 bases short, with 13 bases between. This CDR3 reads CASISGDISYEQYF. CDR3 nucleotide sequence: TGTGCCAGCATCTCAGGGGACATCTCCTACGAGCAGTACTTC. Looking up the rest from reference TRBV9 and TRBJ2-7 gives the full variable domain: DSGVTQTPKHLITATGQRVTLRCSPRSGDLSVYWYQQSLDQGLQFLIQYYNGEERAKGNILERFSAQQFPDLHSELNLSSLELGDSALYFCASISGDISYEQYFGPGTRLTVT.

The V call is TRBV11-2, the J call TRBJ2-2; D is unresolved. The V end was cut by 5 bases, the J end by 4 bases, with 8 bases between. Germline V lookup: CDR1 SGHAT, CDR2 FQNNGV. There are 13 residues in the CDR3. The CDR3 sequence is CASSVDRTGELFF. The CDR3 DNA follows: TGTGCCAGCAGCGTCGATCGCACCGGGGAGCTGTTTTTT.

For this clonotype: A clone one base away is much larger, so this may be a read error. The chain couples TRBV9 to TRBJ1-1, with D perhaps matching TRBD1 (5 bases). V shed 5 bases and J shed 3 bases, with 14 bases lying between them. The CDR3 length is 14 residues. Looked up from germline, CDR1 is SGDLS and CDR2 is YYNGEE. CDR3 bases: TGTGCCAGCAGTGTGGGCAGGGTGGACACTGAAGCTTTCTTT. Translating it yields CASSVGRVDTEAFF.

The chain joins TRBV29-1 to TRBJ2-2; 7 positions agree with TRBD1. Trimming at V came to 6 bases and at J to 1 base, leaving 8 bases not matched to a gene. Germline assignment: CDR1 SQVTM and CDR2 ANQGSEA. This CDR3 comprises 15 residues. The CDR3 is CSVNRGTMNTGELFF. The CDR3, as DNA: TGCAGCGTCAACAGGGGAACTATGAACACCGGGGAGCTGTTTTTT.

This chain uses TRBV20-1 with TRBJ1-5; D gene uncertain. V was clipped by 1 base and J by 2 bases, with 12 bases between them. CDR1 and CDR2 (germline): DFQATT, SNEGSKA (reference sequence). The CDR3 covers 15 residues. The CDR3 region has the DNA TGCAGTGCTAGAGTGGGGATGAACCGCAATCAGCCCCAGCATTTT. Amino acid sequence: CSARVGMNRNQPQHF.

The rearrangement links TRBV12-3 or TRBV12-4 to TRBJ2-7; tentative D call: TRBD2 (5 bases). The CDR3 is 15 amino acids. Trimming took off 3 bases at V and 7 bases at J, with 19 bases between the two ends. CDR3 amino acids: CASSFEVRAGWEQYF. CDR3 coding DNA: TGTGCCAGCAGTTTTGAAGTGAGGGCCGGGTGGGAGCAGTACTTC.

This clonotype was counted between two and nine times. CDR3 nucleotides: TGTGCCAGCAGCGGACTAGCGGGAGGGCCTCCCACCGGGGAGCTGTTTTTT. Translating gives CASSGLAGGPPTGELFF. The gene calls are TRBV7-3 and TRBJ2-2; TRBD2 matches 15 bases. V shed 5 bases and J 4 bases; nucleotides not matched to a gene: 5. CDR1 is SGHTA and CDR2 is FQGTGA in the germline V gene. CDR3 length equals 17 residues.

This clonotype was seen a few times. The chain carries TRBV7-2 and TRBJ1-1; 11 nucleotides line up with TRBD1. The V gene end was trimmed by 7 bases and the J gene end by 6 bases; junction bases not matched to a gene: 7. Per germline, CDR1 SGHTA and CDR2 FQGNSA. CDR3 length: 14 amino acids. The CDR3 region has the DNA TGTGCCAGCAACCATGGACAGGGGGCCTCTGAAGCTTTCTTT. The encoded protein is CASNHGQGASEAFF.

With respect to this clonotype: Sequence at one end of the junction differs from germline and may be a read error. The CDR3 protein is CASSPHPGTGEITEAFF. The DNA of the CDR3 is TGCGCCAGCAGCCCCCATCCCGGGACAGGGGAAATCACTGAAGCTTTCTTT. The V call is TRBV9, the J call TRBJ1-1; TRBD1 matches at 10 bases. Looked up from germline, CDR1 is SGDLS and CDR2 is YYNGEE. The length of the CDR3 is 17 residues.